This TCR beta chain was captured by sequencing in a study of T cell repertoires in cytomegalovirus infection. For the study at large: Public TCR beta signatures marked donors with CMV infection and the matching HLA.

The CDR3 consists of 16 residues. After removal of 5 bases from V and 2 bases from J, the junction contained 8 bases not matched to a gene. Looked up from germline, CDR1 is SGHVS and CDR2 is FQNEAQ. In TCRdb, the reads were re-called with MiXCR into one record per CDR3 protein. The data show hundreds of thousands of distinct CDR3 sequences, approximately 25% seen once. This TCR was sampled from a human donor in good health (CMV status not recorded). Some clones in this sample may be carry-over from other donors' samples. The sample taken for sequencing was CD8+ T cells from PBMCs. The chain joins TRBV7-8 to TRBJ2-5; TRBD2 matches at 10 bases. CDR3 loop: CASSQTSGNKQETQYF. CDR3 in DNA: TGTGCCAGCAGCCAAACTAGCGGGAACAAGCAAGAGACCCAGTACTTC.